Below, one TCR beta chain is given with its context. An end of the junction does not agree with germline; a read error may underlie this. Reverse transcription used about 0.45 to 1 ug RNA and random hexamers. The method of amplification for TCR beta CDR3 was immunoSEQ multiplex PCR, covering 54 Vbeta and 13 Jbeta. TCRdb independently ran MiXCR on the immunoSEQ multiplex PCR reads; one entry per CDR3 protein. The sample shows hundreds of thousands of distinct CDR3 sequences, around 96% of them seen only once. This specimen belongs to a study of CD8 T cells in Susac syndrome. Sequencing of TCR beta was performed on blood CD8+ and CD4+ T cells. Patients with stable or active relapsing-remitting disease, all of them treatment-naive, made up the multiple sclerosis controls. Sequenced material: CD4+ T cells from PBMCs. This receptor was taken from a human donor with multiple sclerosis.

CDR3 sequence reads: CASSPILTDF. The CDR3 DNA sequence: TGTGCCAGCAGCCCCATTTTAACGGACTTC. The J gene is TRBJ2-5, the V gene TRBV27; D gene uncertain. Germline V gene lookup returns CDR1 MNHEY and CDR2 SMNVEV (reference sequence). The CDR3 runs to 10 residues.